The sequence of this TCR beta chain was determined in a study of cytomegalovirus exposure and HLA in healthy donors. This clone came up once. The PCR contained 60 Vbeta and 13 Jbeta primers. Sequencing used immunoSEQ multiplex PCR; TCRdb keeps in-frame clones, though not all of them. Of 160,000 or so clones in the sample, about 85% were seen once. The CDR3 is 15 amino acids. CDR1 SGHTA and CDR2 FQGNSA come from the germline V gene. V shed 6 bases and J 6 bases; nucleotides not matched to a gene: 9. The rearrangement links TRBV7-2 to TRBJ1-5; TRBD1 matches 9 bases. The sequence came from a woman younger than 35 in good health and CMV-seronegative. Sequencing was performed on PBMCs. This CDR3 reads CASSFRQGQGQPQHF. CDR3 DNA sequence: TGTGCCAGCAGTTTTCGACAGGGACAGGGTCAGCCCCAGCATTTT.